The 8 T cell receptor beta chains listed next were all sequenced from one sample in a study of shared clonotypes between healthy human individuals. Only in-frame clones appear in the TCRdb table, and some are missing; sequencing was by immunoSEQ multiplex PCR. This sample carries more than 900,000 clones, approximately 78% of them seen once, and the ten largest clones take 0.6% to 0.7%. Sequenced sample: memory CD4+ T cells from PBMCs. Noted subset: CD45RA-negative fraction. The receptors originated from a man in his late teens or twenties in good health. Some clones in this sample may be carry-over from other donors' samples.

This clone was detected only a few times. The chain joins TRBV5-1 to TRBJ1-1; D not resolved. The germline V gene has CDR1 SGHRS and CDR2 YFSETQ. V lost 4 bases and J lost 11, with 15 bases in between. The CDR3 is made up of 12 amino acids. The CDR3 spells CASSLAGGLAFF. The CDR3 DNA reads TGCGCCAGCAGCCTCGCCGGCGGGTTGGCTTTCTTT. The whole variable domain, filled in from reference TRBV5-1 and TRBJ1-1, reads KAGVTQTPRYLIKTRGQQVTLSCSPISGHRSVSWYQQTPGQGLQFLFEYFSETQRNKGNFPGRFSGRQFSNSRSEMNVSTLELGDSALYLCASSLAGGLAFFGQGTRLTVV.

This clone was seen a handful of times. The chain employs TRBV5-1 and TRBJ1-4, with TRBD1 matching over 11 bases. From germline, CDR1 is SGHRS and CDR2 YFSETQ. Trimming removed 5 bases from V and 7 bases from J; junction bases left unmatched: 4. The CDR3 is made up of 14 amino acids. The CDR3 region has the DNA TGCGCCAGCAGAGGACAGGGGGCGAGTGAAAAACTGTTTTTT. This encodes CASRGQGASEKLFF.

Worth noting for this clone: This is likely an artifact of a read error, given a far larger clone one base away. Different DNA sequences within this sample yield the same CDR3. The J gene is TRBJ2-7, the V gene TRBV28; D call uncertain. The ends were cut back, 8 bases at V and 5 bases at J, with 16 bases in the middle. Germline V gene lookup returns CDR1 MDHEN and CDR2 SYDVKM. There are 13 residues in the CDR3. CDR3: CASRGSLPHEQYF. CDR3 DNA: TGTGCCAGCCGAGGCTCCCTTCCCCACGAGCAGTACTTC.

The rearrangement uses TRBV5-6 and TRBJ1-2, with a possible D match to TRBD1 (6 bases). V was clipped by 2 bases and J by 7 bases, with 21 bases between them. The CDR3 consists of 16 residues. Germline loops: CDR1 SGHDT, CDR2 YYEEEE. CDR3 residues: CASSFPGRLGGPGYTF. The CDR3 bases are TGTGCCAGCAGCTTCCCGGGTAGGCTCGGGGGGCCTGGCTACACCTTC.

The CDR3 bases are TGCAGCGTTGAAAGAGGGCTCGGCACAGATACGCAGTATTTT. Protein sequence: CSVERGLGTDTQYF. The chain combines TRBV29-1 with TRBJ2-3; D perhaps matches TRBD2 (5 bases). Trimming removed 2 bases at V and 1 base at J, with 10 bases between. CDR1 is SQVTM, CDR2 ANQGSEA, per germline. There are 14 residues in the CDR3.

The V gene is TRBV29-1, the J gene TRBJ2-3, with 15 bases lining up with TRBD2. The V segment lost 4 bases and the J segment 3 bases; nucleotides outside the gene matches: 2. This CDR3 region has 15 residues. Germline lookup yields CDR1 SQVTM and CDR2 ANQGSEA. The CDR3, as DNA: TGCAGCGTTGCTGGACTAGCGGGAGGGACAGATACGCAGTATTTT. The encoded protein is CSVAGLAGGTDTQYF.

The V gene is TRBV5-4, the J gene TRBJ2-5, with 10 bases matching TRBD2. The V gene end was trimmed by 2 bases and the J gene end by 8 bases; junction bases not matched to a gene: 6. The CDR3 totals 14 residues. Germline CDR1 SGHNT, CDR2 YYREEE (reference sequence). The CDR3 is CASSLEREGGTQYF. CDR3 sequence (DNA): TGTGCCAGCAGCTTAGAGCGGGAGGGTGGAACCCAGTACTTC. The variable domain in full, completed from reference TRBV5-4 and TRBJ2-5, reads ETGVTQSPTHLIKTRGQQVTLRCSSQSGHNTVSWYQQALGQGPQFIFQYYREEENGRGNFPPRFSGLQFPNYSSELNVNALELDDSALYLCASSLEREGGTQYFGPGTRLLVL.

A word on this clone: A single base separates this from a much larger clone, so it may be a read error. The chain uses TRBV28 and TRBJ1-2; the D gene is possibly TRBD1 (5 bases). This CDR3 comprises 12 residues. In germline, CDR1 is MDHEN, CDR2 SYDVKM. Trimming took 6 bases from V and 2 from J, leaving 7 bases between them. The CDR3 reads CASRAGNYGYTF. CDR3 nucleotides: TGTGCCAGCAGGGCAGGGAACTATGGCTACACCTTC.